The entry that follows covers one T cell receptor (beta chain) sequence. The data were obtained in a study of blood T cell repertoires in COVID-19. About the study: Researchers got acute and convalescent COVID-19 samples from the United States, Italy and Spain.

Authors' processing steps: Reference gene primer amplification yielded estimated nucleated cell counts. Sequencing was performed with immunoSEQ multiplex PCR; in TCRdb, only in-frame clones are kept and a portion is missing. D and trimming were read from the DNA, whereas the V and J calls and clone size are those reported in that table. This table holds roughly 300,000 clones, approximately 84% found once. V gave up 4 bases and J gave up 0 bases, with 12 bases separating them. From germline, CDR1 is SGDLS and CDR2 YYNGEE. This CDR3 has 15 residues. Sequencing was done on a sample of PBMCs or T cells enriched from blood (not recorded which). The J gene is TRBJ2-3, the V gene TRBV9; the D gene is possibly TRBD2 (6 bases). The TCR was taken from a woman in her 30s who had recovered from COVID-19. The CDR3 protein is CASSTLAASTDTQYF. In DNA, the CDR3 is TGTGCCAGCAGCACCTTAGCGGCTAGCACAGATACGCAGTATTTT.